This entry lists 25 T cell receptor beta chains sequenced from one sample in a study of blood T cells in healthy people across ages. With a J-beta primer mix and a sample-barcoded 5' primer, a second PCR ran about 7 to 12 cycles. From the 5' RACE reads, TCRdb called clonotypes with MiXCR, one entry per CDR3 protein. Here the sample spans 650,000 to 1,000,000 distinct CDR3 sequences, under 40% being singletons. Source material: blood. These receptors all come from a young man in good health.

The chain uses TRBV29-1 and TRBJ1-2, with D possibly matching TRBD1 (5 bases). The V end was cut by 3 bases, the J end by 6 bases, with 17 bases between. The CDR3 extends over 14 amino acids. The V gene's germline CDR1 is SQVTM and CDR2 ANQGSEA. The CDR3 sequence: CSVDQPGRDDGYTF. In DNA form, the CDR3 reads TGCAGCGTTGATCAGCCGGGGAGGGACGATGGCTACACCTTC.

This clonotype appeared a single time. The V call is TRBV5-1, the J call TRBJ1-2; D remains unclear. This CDR3 contains 13 residues. Trimming took off 1 base at V and 8 bases at J, with 12 bases between the two ends. The germline CDR1 and CDR2 sequences are SGHRS and YFSETQ. CDR3 coding DNA: TGCGCCAGCAGCTTGAGCGGCAATGACGGCTACACCTTC. This encodes CASSLSGNDGYTF.

The chain is built from TRBV9 and TRBJ2-2; 7 nucleotides align to TRBD2. CDR3 length: 14 amino acids. The germline V gene has CDR1 SGDLS and CDR2 YYNGEE. V dropped 4 bases and J dropped 10; count of bases not matched to a gene: 10. The CDR3 is CASSIGLVSAELFF. CDR3 nucleotide sequence: TGTGCCAGCAGCATCGGACTAGTTTCTGCGGAGCTGTTTTTT.

The V gene is TRBV28, the J gene TRBJ2-3; the D gene is possibly TRBD2 (5 bases). Between the trimmed V and J ends, which lost 7 bases and 5 bases, there was a span of 16 bases. Germline CDR1 reads MDHEN; CDR2 reads SYDVKM. This CDR3 is 14 amino acids long. The CDR3, as DNA: TGTGCCAGCAAATTAGCCGGGATCCAAGATACGCAGTATTTT. This encodes CASKLAGIQDTQYF.

In this sample, this clonotype turned up a few times. V usage is TRBV20-1 and J usage is TRBJ1-1; D is possibly TRBD1 (5 bases). Germline loops: CDR1 DFQATT, CDR2 SNEGSKA (reference sequence). This CDR3 region has 13 residues. The V end was cut by 7 bases, the J end by 3 bases, with 15 bases between. The CDR3 region has the DNA TGCAGTGTTTCAGGGATTAGGGACACTGAAGCTTTCTTT. As protein: CSVSGIRDTEAFF.

This clonotype came up a few times. V is TRBV7-2 and J is TRBJ2-5, with D possibly matching TRBD1 (5 bases). In germline, CDR1 is SGHTA, CDR2 FQGNSA. The CDR3 extends over 15 amino acids. Trimming took off 0 bases at V and 8 bases at J, with 16 bases between the two ends. The CDR3 nucleotides are TGTGCCAGCAGCTTAGCCACAGGTCTCTCGGATACCCAGTACTTC. This sequence encodes CASSLATGLSDTQYF.

This clonotype was detected only a few times. V and J are TRBV12-1 and TRBJ2-1; TRBD2, the table's D call, was not compared with the DNA. TRBV12-1 is reported as a pseudogene. The CDR3 has 16 amino acids. CDR3 bases: TGTGCCAGCAGCTTCACTTGGACTAGAAGAGACAATGAGCAGTTCTTC. The encoded protein is CASSFTWTRRDNEQFF.

At least ten counts were recorded for this clonotype. The V gene is TRBV6-2 or TRBV6-3, the J gene TRBJ1-2, with D possibly TRBD1 on 5 matching bases. The CDR3 contains 16 residues. CDR1 and CDR2 from the germline V gene are MNHEY and SVGEGT. The germline V and J ends were trimmed by 0 bases and 6 bases, with 17 bases remaining between them. The CDR3, as DNA: TGTGCCAGCAGTTACTCCGGGAGGCAGGGAAGCAATGGCTACACCTTC. This codes for CASSYSGRQGSNGYTF.

This clonotype was detected only a few times. The V call is TRBV29-1, the J call TRBJ2-7; no definite D call. Per the germline V gene, CDR1 is SQVTM and CDR2 is ANQGSEA. Trimming removed 1 base from V and 4 bases from J, with 8 bases in between. The CDR3 is 12 amino acids. The CDR3 reads CSVEGQAYEQYF. In DNA form, the CDR3 reads TGCAGCGTTGAAGGCCAGGCTTACGAGCAGTACTTC.

The chain couples TRBV5-6 to TRBJ2-3; 8 bases align to TRBD1. CDR1 is SGHDT and CDR2 is YYEEEE in the germline V gene. V was clipped by 3 bases and J by 8 bases; unmatched bases: 14. This CDR3 spans 16 amino acids. The CDR3 loop reads CASSSYNDRGAGTQYF. CDR3 nucleotide sequence: TGTGCCAGCAGCTCATACAACGACAGGGGAGCGGGTACGCAGTATTTT.

This clonotype was counted at least ten times. The chain uses TRBV20-1 and TRBJ2-3, with TRBD1 identical over 10 bases. CDR1 is DFQATT, CDR2 SNEGSKA, per germline (reference sequence). The CDR3 extends over 15 amino acids. J gave up 4 bases and V 4 bases, and 8 bases lay outside the gene matches. In nucleotides, the CDR3 is TGCAGTGCTACGGACCGGGACAGGGGATCAGATACGCAGTATTTT. Amino acid sequence: CSATDRDRGSDTQYF.

This chain joins TRBV20-1 and TRBJ2-5; D ambiguous. The J call may be incorrect, as the DNA end agrees better with TRBJ2-7. The CDR3 runs 11 residues. Germline V gives CDR1 DFQATT, CDR2 SNEGSKA (reference sequence). CDR3 nucleotides: TGCAGTGCTAGAGATGAGAACGAGCAGTACTTC. Its translation: CSARDENEQYF.

This chain connects TRBV20-1 to TRBJ2-1, with TRBD2 identical over 10 bases. The CDR3 consists of 17 residues. The germline V gene has CDR1 DFQATT and CDR2 SNEGSKA (reference sequence). V dropped 1 base and J dropped 5; count of bases not matched to a gene: 11. In DNA form, the CDR3 reads TGCAGTGCTAGAGCCCTCGAGCGGGGGGGCTGGGACAATGAGCAGTTCTTC. Its protein product is CSARALERGGWDNEQFF.

This clonotype has only a few counts. The chain has TRBV28 and TRBJ1-5; D gene ambiguous. The CDR3 totals 17 residues. Germline V gene sequence: CDR1 MDHEN, CDR2 SYDVKM. The germline V and J ends were trimmed by 6 bases and 3 bases, with 21 bases remaining between them. CDR3 nucleotides: TGTGCCAGCAGGCAAGCGGGCCGTAGCGAAACCAATCAGCCCCAGCATTTT. It yields the protein CASRQAGRSETNQPQHF. The whole variable domain, filled in from reference TRBV28 and TRBJ1-5, reads DVKVTQSSRYLVKRTGEKVFLECVQDMDHENMFWYRQDPGLGLRLIYFSYDVKMKEKGDIPEGYSVSREKKERFSLILESASTNQTSMYLCASRQAGRSETNQPQHFGDGTRLSIL.

Details on this clonotype: A much larger clone lies one base from this, so it may be a read error. This chain links TRBV6-6 with TRBJ2-5, with a weak D call TRBD2 (5 bases). The CDR3 is 11 amino acids. Germline CDR1 and CDR2: MNHNY and SVGAGI (reference sequence). CDR3 protein: CACTGYNEQYF. The CDR3 DNA is TGCGCTTGCACGGGGTACAATGAGCAGTACTTC.

The table lists this clonotype with a few counts. This sequence joins TRBV12-3 or TRBV12-4 and TRBJ2-3, with 8 nucleotides matching TRBD1. This CDR3 is built from 17 residues. The junction had 11 bases not matched to a gene; V was cut back by 6 bases and J by 0 bases. Here the CDR3 DNA reads TGTGCCAGCAGCCCTGGGCCAGGGGGCTACAGCACAGATACGCAGTATTTT. Amino acids: CASSPGPGGYSTDTQYF.

This clonotype was seen a handful of times. The chain carries TRBV7-3 and TRBJ2-1; 7 bases line up with TRBD2. V was clipped by 3 bases and J by 12 bases; unmatched bases: 8. The CDR3 sequence is 13 residues long. Germline V gene lookup returns CDR1 SGHTA and CDR2 FQGTGA. DNA of the CDR3: TGTGCCAGCAGCTTGGGCCTTGGACTAGGGCAGTTCTTC. As protein: CASSLGLGLGQFF.

The chain employs TRBV3-1 and TRBJ2-1; D perhaps matches TRBD2 (6 bases). Trimming left V 1 base short and J 8 bases short, with 18 bases between. CDR1 is LGHDT, CDR2 YNNKEL, per germline (reference sequence). The CDR3 length is 16 residues. The CDR3 loop reads CASSQVLREPGDEQFF. DNA of the CDR3: TGTGCCAGCAGCCAAGTCTTGAGGGAACCGGGGGATGAGCAGTTCTTC.

The chain is built from TRBV4-2 and TRBJ2-5, with a weak D call TRBD2 (5 bases). Germline V gene data show CDR1 as LGHNA and CDR2 as YNFKEQ. V shed 1 base and J shed 11 bases, with 11 bases lying between them. The CDR3 runs to 12 residues. CDR3 sequence (DNA): TGTGCCAGCAGCCAAGCGGAGAGGGAGCAGTACTTC. Encoded protein: CASSQAEREQYF.

A note on this clonotype: A much larger clone is a single base away; this may be a read error. The chain carries TRBV12-3 or TRBV12-4 and TRBJ2-3, with D tentatively TRBD2 (6 bases). V gave up 7 bases and J gave up 6 bases, with 17 bases separating them. This CDR3 region has 14 residues. The CDR3 spells CASTPGLNADTQYF. As DNA, the CDR3 is TGTGCCAGCACCCCGGGACTGAATGCCGATACGCAGTATTTT.

Only a few counts were recorded for this clonotype. V gene TRBV7-2 combines with J gene TRBJ1-1; D might be TRBD1 (6 bases). The germline V gene encodes CDR1 SGHTA and CDR2 FQGNSA. Trimming took off 1 base at V and 3 bases at J, with 15 bases between the two ends. The CDR3 has 16 amino acids. The CDR3 spells CASSLVPVGGYTEAFF. The CDR3, as DNA: TGTGCCAGCAGCTTAGTACCAGTAGGGGGTTACACTGAAGCTTTCTTT.

This clonotype was detected a few times. In DNA form, the CDR3 reads TGTGCCAGCAGCGTCGATTCGGATAGCAATCAGCCCCAGCATTTT. Its translation: CASSVDSDSNQPQHF. The chain is built from TRBV9 and TRBJ1-5, with D uncertain. This CDR3 is built from 15 residues. Germline V gene data show CDR1 as SGDLS and CDR2 as YYNGEE. Trimming stripped 2 bases from V and 0 bases from J, with 9 bases between.

This clonotype has ten or more counts. The chain has TRBV4-3 and TRBJ2-1; 8 bases agree with TRBD1. The V segment lost 1 base and the J segment 3 bases; nucleotides outside the gene matches: 8. The germline V gene has CDR1 LGHNA and CDR2 YSLEER. The CDR3 contains 17 residues. The DNA of the CDR3 is TGCGCCAGCAGCCAAGTGTGGCGGGGACAGGACTACAATGAGCAGTTCTTC. Translating it yields CASSQVWRGQDYNEQFF.

J is TRBJ1-5 and V is TRBV21-1; the table's D call, TRBD1, was not checked against the DNA. TRBV21-1 is described as a pseudogene. The CDR3 length is 23 residues. The CDR3 coding sequence is TGTGCCAGCAGCAAAGCGGGGGGGGGACCGGGACAGACCACCAGTAGGGACAATCAGCCCCAGCATTTT. As protein: CASSKAGGGPGQTTSRDNQPQHF.

The chain uses TRBV12-3 or TRBV12-4 and TRBJ2-7; D is possibly TRBD1 (5 bases). Trimming removed 5 bases from V and 7 bases from J, with 21 bases in between. This CDR3 has 15 residues. The CDR3 here is CASSKQVLFYNEQYF. Written as DNA, the CDR3 is TGTGCCAGCAGTAAACAGGTCCTCTTCTACAATGAGCAGTACTTC.